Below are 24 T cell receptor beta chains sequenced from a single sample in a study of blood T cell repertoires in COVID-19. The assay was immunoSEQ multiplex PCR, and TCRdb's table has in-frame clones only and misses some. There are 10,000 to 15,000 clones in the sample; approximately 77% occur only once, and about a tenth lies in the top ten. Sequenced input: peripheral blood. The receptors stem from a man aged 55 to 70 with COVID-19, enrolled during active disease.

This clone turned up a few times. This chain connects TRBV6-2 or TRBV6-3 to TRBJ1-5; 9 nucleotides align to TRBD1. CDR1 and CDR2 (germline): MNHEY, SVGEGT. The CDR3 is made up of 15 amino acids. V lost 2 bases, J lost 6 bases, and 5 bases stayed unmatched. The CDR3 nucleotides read TGTGCCAGCAGTTACCGACAGGGGGTAGGTCAGCCCCAGCATTTT. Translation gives CASSYRQGVGQPQHF.

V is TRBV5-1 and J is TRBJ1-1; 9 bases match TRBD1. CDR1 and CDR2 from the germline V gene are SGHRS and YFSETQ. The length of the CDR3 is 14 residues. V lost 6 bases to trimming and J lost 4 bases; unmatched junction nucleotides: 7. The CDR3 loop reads CASTGQGSLTEAFF. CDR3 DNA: TGCGCCAGCACAGGACAGGGGAGCCTCACTGAAGCTTTCTTT.

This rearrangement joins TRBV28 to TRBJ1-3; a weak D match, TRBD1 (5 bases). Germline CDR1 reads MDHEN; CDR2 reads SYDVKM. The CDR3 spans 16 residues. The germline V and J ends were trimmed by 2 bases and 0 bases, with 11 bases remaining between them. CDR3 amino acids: CASSLPPDTSGNTIYF. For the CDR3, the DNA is TGTGCCAGCAGTTTACCTCCGGACACCTCTGGAAACACCATATATTTT.

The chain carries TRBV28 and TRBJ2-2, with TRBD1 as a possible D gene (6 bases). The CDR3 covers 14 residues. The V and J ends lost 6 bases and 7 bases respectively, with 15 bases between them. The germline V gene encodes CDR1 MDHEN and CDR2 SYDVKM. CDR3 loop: CASRVSQGHGELFF. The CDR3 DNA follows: TGTGCCAGCAGGGTGTCTCAGGGGCACGGGGAGCTGTTTTTT.

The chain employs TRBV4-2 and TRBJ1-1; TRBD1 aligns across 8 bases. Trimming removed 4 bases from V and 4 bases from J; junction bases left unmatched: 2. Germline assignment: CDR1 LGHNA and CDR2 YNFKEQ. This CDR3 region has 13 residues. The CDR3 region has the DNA TGTGCCAGCAGCCGGGACAGGACCACTGAAGCTTTCTTT. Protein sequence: CASSRDRTTEAFF.

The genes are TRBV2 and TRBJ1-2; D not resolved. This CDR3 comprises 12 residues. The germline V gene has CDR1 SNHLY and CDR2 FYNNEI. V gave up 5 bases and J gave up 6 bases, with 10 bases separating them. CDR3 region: CASSSGFDGYTF. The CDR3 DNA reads TGTGCCAGCAGTTCTGGCTTTGATGGCTACACCTTC.

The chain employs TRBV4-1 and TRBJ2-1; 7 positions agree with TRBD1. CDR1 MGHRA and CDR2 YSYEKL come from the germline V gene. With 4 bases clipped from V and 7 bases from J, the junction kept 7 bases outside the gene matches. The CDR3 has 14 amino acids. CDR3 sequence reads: CASSPLQGENEQFF. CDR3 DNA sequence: TGCGCCAGCAGCCCCCTCCAGGGGGAAAATGAGCAGTTCTTC.

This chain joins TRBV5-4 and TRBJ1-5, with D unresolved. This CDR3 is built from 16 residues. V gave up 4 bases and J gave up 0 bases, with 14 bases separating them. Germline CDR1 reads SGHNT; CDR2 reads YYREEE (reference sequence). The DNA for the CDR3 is TGTGCCAGCAGCCTAGGCGGTCCCGATAGCAATCAGCCCCAGCATTTT. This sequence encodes CASSLGGPDSNQPQHF.

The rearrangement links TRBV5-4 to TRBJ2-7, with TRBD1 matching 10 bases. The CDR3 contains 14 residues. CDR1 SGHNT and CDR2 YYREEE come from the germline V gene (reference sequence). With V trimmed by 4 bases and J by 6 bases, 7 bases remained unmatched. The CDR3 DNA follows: TGTGCCAGCAGCCCCGGGGACAGGGGTGGCGAGCAGTACTTC. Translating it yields CASSPGDRGGEQYF.

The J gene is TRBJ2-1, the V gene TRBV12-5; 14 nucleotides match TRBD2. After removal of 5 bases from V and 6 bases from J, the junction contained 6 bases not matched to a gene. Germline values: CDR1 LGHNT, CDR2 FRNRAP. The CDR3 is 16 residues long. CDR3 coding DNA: TGTGCTAGTGGTGCCGGGACTAGCGGGAGTGGCAATGAGCAGTTCTTC. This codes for CASGAGTSGSGNEQFF.

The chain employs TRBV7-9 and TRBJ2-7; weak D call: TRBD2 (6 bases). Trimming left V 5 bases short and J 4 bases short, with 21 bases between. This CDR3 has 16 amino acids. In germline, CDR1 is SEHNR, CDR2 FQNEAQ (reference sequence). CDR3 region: CASSAPPGLAPYEQYF. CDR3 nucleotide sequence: TGTGCCAGCAGCGCTCCACCGGGACTCGCTCCGTACGAGCAGTACTTC.

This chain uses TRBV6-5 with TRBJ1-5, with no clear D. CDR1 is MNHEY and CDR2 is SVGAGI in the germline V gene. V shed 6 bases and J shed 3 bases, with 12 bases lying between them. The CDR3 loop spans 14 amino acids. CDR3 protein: CASRTHEPNQPQHF. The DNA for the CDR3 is TGTGCCAGCAGAACCCACGAGCCCAATCAGCCCCAGCATTTT.

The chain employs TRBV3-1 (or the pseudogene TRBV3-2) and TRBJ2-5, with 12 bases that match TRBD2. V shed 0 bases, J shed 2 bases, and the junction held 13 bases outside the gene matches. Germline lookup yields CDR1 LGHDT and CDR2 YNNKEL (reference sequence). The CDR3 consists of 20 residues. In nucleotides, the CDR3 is TGTGCCAGCAGCCAAGATCTTTGGACTAGCGGGGATCGTGGTCAAGAGACCCAGTACTTC. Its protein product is CASSQDLWTSGDRGQETQYF.

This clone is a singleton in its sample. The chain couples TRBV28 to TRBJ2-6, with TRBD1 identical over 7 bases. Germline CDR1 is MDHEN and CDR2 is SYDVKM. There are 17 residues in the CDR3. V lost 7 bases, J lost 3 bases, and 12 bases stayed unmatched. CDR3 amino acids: CASTKGQPLIGANVLTF. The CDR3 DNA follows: TGTGCCAGCACCAAGGGACAGCCGCTTATTGGGGCCAACGTCCTGACTTTC.

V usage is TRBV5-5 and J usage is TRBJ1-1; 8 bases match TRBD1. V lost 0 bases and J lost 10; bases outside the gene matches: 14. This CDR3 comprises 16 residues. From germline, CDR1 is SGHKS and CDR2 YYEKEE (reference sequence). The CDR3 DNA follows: TGTGCCAGCAGCTTGGCGCCCCCGGACAGGGAGGTTGGAGCTTTCTTT. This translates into CASSLAPPDREVGAFF.

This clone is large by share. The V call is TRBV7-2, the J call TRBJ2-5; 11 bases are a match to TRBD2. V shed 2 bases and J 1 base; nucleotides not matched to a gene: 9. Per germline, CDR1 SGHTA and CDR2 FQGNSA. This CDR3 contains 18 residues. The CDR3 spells CASSLRLAGGSIQETQYF. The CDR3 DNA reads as TGTGCCAGCAGCTTACGGCTAGCGGGGGGTTCTATCCAAGAGACCCAGTACTTC.

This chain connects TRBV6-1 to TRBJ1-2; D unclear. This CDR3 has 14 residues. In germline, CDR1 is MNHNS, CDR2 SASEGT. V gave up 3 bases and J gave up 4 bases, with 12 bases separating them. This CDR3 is CASSDGGDFYGYTF. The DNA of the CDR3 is TGTGCCAGCAGTGATGGCGGGGATTTCTATGGCTACACCTTC.

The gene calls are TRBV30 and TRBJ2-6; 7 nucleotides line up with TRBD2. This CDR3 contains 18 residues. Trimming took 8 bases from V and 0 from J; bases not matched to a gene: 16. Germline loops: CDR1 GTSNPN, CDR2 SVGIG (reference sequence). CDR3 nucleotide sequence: TGTGCCGGAGCGGTTATACGGGGGGTCCGCTCTGGGGCCAACGTCCTGACTTTC. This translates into CAGAVIRGVRSGANVLTF. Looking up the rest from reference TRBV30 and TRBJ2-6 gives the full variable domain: SQTIHQWPATLVQPVGSPLSLECTVEGTSNPNLYWYRQAAGRGLQLLFYSVGIGQISSEVPQNLSASRPQDRQFILSSKKLLLSDSGFYLCAGAVIRGVRSGANVLTFGAGSRLTVL.

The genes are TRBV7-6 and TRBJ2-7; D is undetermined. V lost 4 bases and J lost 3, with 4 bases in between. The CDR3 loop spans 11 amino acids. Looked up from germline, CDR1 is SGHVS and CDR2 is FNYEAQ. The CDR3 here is CASSSYYEQYF. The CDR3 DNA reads TGTGCCAGCAGCTCGTACTACGAGCAGTACTTC.

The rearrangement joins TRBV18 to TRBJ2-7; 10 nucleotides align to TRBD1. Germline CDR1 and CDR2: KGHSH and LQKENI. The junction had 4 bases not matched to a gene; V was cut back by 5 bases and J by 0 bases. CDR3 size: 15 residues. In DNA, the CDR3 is TGTGCCAGCTCAGCGGGACAGGGGATCTCCTACGAGCAGTACTTC. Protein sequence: CASSAGQGISYEQYF.

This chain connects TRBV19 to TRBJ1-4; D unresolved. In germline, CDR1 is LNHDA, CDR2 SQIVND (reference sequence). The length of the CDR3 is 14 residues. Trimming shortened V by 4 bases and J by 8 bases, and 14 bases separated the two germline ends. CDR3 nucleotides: TGTGCCAGTAGTAGTTGGCGGCCCGGCGAAAAACTGTTTTTT. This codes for CASSSWRPGEKLFF.

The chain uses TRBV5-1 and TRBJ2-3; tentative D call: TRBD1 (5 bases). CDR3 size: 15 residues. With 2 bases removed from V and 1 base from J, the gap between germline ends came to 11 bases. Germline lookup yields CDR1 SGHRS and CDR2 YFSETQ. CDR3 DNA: TGCGCCAGCAGCTTCGAGACAGCTGGCACAGATACGCAGTATTTT. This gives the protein CASSFETAGTDTQYF.

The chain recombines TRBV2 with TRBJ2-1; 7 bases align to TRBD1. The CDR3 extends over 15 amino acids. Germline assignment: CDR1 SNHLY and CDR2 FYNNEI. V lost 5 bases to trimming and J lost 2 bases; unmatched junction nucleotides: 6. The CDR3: CASSSETGTYNEQFF. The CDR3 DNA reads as TGTGCCAGCAGTTCCGAGACAGGGACCTACAATGAGCAGTTCTTC.

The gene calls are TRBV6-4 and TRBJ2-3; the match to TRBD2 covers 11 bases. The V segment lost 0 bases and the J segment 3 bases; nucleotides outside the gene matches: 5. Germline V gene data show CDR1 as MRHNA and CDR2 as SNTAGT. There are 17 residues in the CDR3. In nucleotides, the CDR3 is TGTGCCAGCAGTGACTCGCCTAGCGGGAGGCGGACAGATACGCAGTATTTT. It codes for CASSDSPSGRRTDTQYF.